This T cell receptor (beta chain) was sequenced for a study of blood T cell repertoires in COVID-19. Study summary: Sample material is recorded as cDNA or gDNA derived from T cells, B-cell-depleted T cells, or PBMCs.

The CDR3 sequence is 13 residues long. CDR1 LNHNV and CDR2 YYDKDF come from the germline V gene (reference sequence). V lost 4 bases to trimming and J lost 5 bases; unmatched junction nucleotides: 4. Authors' analysis steps: For nucleated cells, counts were estimated from reference gene primer amplification. The table came from immunoSEQ multiplex PCR; TCRdb's copy has only in-frame clones and leaves some out. V and J calls and clone size are as listed in that table; D and trimming were resolved from the DNA. The repertoire has about 49,000 clones, 70% to 90% of them found once; the top ten carry under 15%.

This sequence joins TRBV15 and TRBJ2-5; 7 bases match TRBD1. The sequencing sample was made of peripheral blood. This receptor was identified in an elderly man with acute or convalescent COVID-19. Here the CDR3 DNA reads TGTGCCACCAGCAAAGGACAGGCGGAGACCCAGTACTTC. Its protein is CATSKGQAETQYF.